Listed below are T cell receptor beta chains from one sample, sequenced in a study of PD-L1 blockade in urothelial cancer. TCRdb's table, derived via immunoSEQ multiplex PCR, lists solely in-frame clones and lacks some. The profile shows about 84,000 clones, around 80% of them singletons. The sample here was PBMCs, taken around atezolizumab (anti-PD-L1) treatment. These receptors came from a man between 65 and 79 years old with urothelial cancer. CDR3s include the opening cysteine and the closing phenylalanine or tryptophan. D genes are given only for firm matches. Clone size is shown for a subset of rows, as once, few, many or a class of expanded clone.

V,J,length,D,size,DNA,CDR3
TRBV4-2,TRBJ2-3,14,NA,NA,TGTGCCAGCAGCCGGAACGAGGAGGCAGATACGCAGTATTTT,CASSRNEEADTQYF
TRBV2,TRBJ1-1,14,NA,NA,TGTGCCAGCAGCCAGACCTCGACGGGGACTGAAGCTTTCTTT,CASSQTSTGTEAFF
TRBV7-2,TRBJ1-4,14,NA,once,TGTGCCAGCAGCTTAGAGACTCATGGGGAAAAACTGTTTTTT,CASSLETHGEKLFF
TRBV4-1,TRBJ1-2,16,NA,NA,TGCGCCAGCAGCCAAGATCTGGCAGCGGCGAACTATGGCTACACCTTC,CASSQDLAAANYGYTF
TRBV5-1,TRBJ2-2,15,NA,once,TGCGCCAGCAGCTTGGGGGGCTACGGCACCGGGGAGCTGTTTTTT,CASSLGGYGTGELFF
TRBV25-1,TRBJ1-6,13,NA,NA,TGTGCCAGCAGTGAGGGGGGGATTTCACCCCTCCACTTT,CASSEGGISPLHF
TRBV7-3,TRBJ2-6,17,NA,NA,TGTGCCAGCAGTAAGTCACAATCGTCCTCTGGGGCCAACGTCCTGACTTTC,CASSKSQSSSGANVLTF
TRBV9,TRBJ2-3,14,TRBD2,NA,TGTGCCAGCAGCGGGACTAGCGACACAGATACGCAGTATTTT,CASSGTSDTDTQYF
TRBV5-1,TRBJ2-3,17,TRBD1,few,TGCGCCAGCAGCCTACCAGTAGGGACAGGGGGCACAGATACGCAGTATTTT,CASSLPVGTGGTDTQYF
TRBV5-1,TRBJ2-7,15,TRBD1,few,TGCGCCAGCAGCTGGACAGGCCCCAGCTCCTACGAGCAGTACTTC,CASSWTGPSSYEQYF
TRBV13,TRBJ1-1,15,TRBD1,NA,TGTGCCAGCAGCTCCTTCCAGGACAGGGAGCCTGAAGCTTTCTTT,CASSSFQDREPEAFF
TRBV29-1,TRBJ2-1,13,NA,few,TGCAGCGTTGAAAGGAGCTCCTACAATGAGCAGTTCTTC,CSVERSSYNEQFF
TRBV14,TRBJ2-1,17,TRBD2,NA,TGTGCCAGCAGCCAAGATTTGGGACTAGGGATTCACAATGAGCAGTTCTTC,CASSQDLGLGIHNEQFF
TRBV11-3,TRBJ2-2,14,NA,few,TGTGCCAGCAGCTTGGGACAGAACACCGGGGAGCTGTTTTTT,CASSLGQNTGELFF
TRBV5-5,TRBJ2-1,15,TRBD1,NA,TGTGCCAGCAGCTCTTACAGGGGAATTTTAAATGAGCAGTTCTTC,CASSSYRGILNEQFF
TRBV19,TRBJ2-5,14,NA,NA,TGTGCCAGTAGTACCTTGACATCACAAGAGACCCAGTACTTC,CASSTLTSQETQYF
TRBV2,TRBJ2-3,14,NA,NA,TGTGCCAGCAGTGGGAGCGCTAGCACAGATACGCAGTATTTT,CASSGSASTDTQYF
TRBV6-1,TRBJ1-1,14,NA,NA,TGTGCCAGCAGTGAAGGGGGAGGGGTCACTGAAGCTTTCTTT,CASSEGGGVTEAFF
TRBV6-1,TRBJ2-2,18,NA,once,TGTGCCAGCAGTGATCGAGTCTACAGGGTCACGAACACCGGGGAGCTGTTTTTT,CASSDRVYRVTNTGELFF
TRBV19,TRBJ1-5,16,NA,NA,TGTGCCAGTAGTATAGAAAAGAGCCGGGCGGGACAGCCCCAGCATTTT,CASSIEKSRAGQPQHF
TRBV30,TRBJ1-2,12,NA,few,TGTGCCTGGAGTGTACGGGCGGGAGGCTACACCTTC,CAWSVRAGGYTF
TRBV5-1,TRBJ1-1,15,NA,NA,TGCGCCAGCAGCGAAATCCAGGTGCAGAACACTGAAGCTTTCTTT,CASSEIQVQNTEAFF
TRBV11-2,TRBJ2-2,16,TRBD2,few,TGTGCCAGCAGCCCGGGGGCCAGCGGGGGAAACGGGGAGCTGTTTTTT,CASSPGASGGNGELFF
TRBV29-1,TRBJ1-3,15,TRBD1,NA,TGCAGCGCCTGGACAGGGGACCGCTCTGGAAACACCATATATTTT,CSAWTGDRSGNTIYF